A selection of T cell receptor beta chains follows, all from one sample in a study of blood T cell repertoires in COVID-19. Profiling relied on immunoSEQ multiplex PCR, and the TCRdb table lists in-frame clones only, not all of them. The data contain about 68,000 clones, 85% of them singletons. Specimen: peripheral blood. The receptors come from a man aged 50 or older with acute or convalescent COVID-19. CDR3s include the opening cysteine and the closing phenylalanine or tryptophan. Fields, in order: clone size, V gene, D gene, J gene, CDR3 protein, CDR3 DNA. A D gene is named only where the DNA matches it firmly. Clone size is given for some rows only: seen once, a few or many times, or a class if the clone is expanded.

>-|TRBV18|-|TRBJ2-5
CASSTQEETQYF
TGTGCCAGCTCAACCCAGGAAGAGACCCAGTACTTC
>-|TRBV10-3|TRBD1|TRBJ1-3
CAISENRGLDGNTIYF
TGTGCCATCAGTGAAAACAGGGGGCTGGATGGAAACACCATATATTTT
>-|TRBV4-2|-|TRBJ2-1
CASSPQGYPYNEQFF
TGTGCCAGCAGCCCCCAGGGGTACCCCTACAATGAGCAGTTCTTC
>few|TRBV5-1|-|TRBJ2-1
CASTADGLSYNEQFF
TGCGCCAGCACCGCCGACGGACTCTCCTACAATGAGCAGTTCTTC
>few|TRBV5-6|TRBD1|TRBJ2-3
CASSLIGQGHTDTQYF
TGTGCCAGCAGCTTGATAGGACAGGGACACACAGATACGCAGTATTTT
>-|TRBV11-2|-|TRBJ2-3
CASSSGPGGGTDTQYF
TGTGCCAGCAGCTCGGGCCCGGGCGGGGGCACAGATACGCAGTATTTT
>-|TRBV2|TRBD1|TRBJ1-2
CASTDRAYGYTF
TGTGCCAGTACGGACAGGGCCTATGGCTACACCTTC
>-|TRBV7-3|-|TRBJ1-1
CASSPTLNTEAFF
TGTGCCAGCAGTCCGACACTCAACACTGAAGCTTTCTTT
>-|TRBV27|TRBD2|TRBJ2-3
CASSYRSGGKDTQYF
TGTGCCAGCAGTTATCGTAGCGGGGGGAAAGATACGCAGTATTTT
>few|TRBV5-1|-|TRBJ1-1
CASSLSGMNTEAFF
TGCGCCAGCAGCTTGTCCGGGATGAACACTGAAGCTTTCTTT
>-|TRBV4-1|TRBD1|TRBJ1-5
CASSPGTGERQPQHF
TGCGCCAGCAGTCCCGGGACAGGGGAACGGCAGCCCCAGCATTTT
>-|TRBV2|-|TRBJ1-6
CASSEEQGSWVLSSPLHF
TGTGCCAGCAGTGAAGAGCAGGGGAGCTGGGTCTTGAGTTCACCCCTCCACTTT
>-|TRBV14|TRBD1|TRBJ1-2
CASSQKGQEISIGYGYTF
TGTGCCAGCAGCCAAAAGGGACAGGAGATTTCCATTGGCTATGGCTACACCTTC
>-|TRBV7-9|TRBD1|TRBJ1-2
CASSKLEDRGYGYTF
TGTGCCAGCAGCAAATTGGAAGACAGGGGCTATGGCTACACCTTC
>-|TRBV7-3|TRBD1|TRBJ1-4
CASRSLADRVSDNRTNEKLFF
TGTGCCAGCAGGTCATTAGCGGACAGGGTTTCCGACAACAGGACTAATGAAAAACTGTTTTTT
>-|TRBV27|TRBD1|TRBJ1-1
CASRPIRETGDTEAFF
TGTGCCAGCAGACCGATCAGGGAAACAGGGGACACTGAAGCTTTCTTT
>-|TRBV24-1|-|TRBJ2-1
CATSAGRGALDNEQFF
TGTGCCACCAGTGCTGGACGGGGGGCGCTTGATAATGAGCAGTTCTTC
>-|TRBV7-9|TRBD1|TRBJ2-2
CASRTGTGDNTGELFF
TGTGCCAGCAGGACCGGGACAGGGGATAACACCGGGGAGCTGTTTTTT
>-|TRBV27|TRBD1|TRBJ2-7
CASSFTGASYEQYF
TGTGCCAGCAGTTTTACAGGGGCCTCCTACGAGCAGTACTTC
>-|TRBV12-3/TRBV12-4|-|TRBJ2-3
CASMLEALNTQYF
TGTGCCAGCATGCTGGAGGCATTGAATACGCAGTATTTT
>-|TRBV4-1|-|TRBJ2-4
CASSQQGQLAKNIQYF
TGCGCCAGCAGCCAACAAGGACAGTTAGCCAAAAACATTCAGTACTTC
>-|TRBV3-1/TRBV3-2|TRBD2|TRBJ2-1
CASSARTSGAHISSYNEQFF
TGTGCCAGCAGCGCCCGGACTAGCGGGGCACACATAAGCTCCTACAATGAGCAGTTCTTC
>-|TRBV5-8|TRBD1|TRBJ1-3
CASSLVGDSSGNTIYF
TGTGCCAGCAGCTTGGTGGGGGACAGCTCTGGAAACACCATATATTTT
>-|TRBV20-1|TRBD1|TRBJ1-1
CSASHGTGGSEAFF
TGCAGTGCTAGTCACGGGACAGGGGGCTCTGAAGCTTTCTTT
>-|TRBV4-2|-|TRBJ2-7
CASSPTDSTYEQYF
TGTGCCAGCAGCCCTACCGACAGCACCTACGAGCAGTACTTC
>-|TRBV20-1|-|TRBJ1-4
CSASRGEKLFF
TGCAGTGCGTCCCGGGGGGAAAAACTGTTTTTT
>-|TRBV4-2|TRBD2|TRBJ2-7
CASSQEMRGWEQYF
TGTGCCAGCAGCCAAGAAATGCGGGGGTGGGAGCAGTACTTC
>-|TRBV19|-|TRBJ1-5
CASTPLGEDNQPQHF
TGTGCCAGTACCCCTCTGGGGGAGGACAATCAGCCCCAGCATTTT
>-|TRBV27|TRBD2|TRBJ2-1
CASSFLAGAGDEQFF
TGTGCCAGCAGTTTCTTAGCGGGGGCGGGGGATGAGCAGTTCTTC
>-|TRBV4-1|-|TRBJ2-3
CASSQVPGNNTDTQYF
TGCGCCAGCAGCCAAGTTCCGGGGAACAACACAGATACGCAGTATTTT
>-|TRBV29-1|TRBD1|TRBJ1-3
CSVAQGAGNTIYF
TGCAGCGTGGCTCAGGGGGCGGGAAACACCATATATTTT
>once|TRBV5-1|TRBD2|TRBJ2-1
CASSLGTRGGAYNEQFF
TGCGCCAGCAGCTTGGGGACTCGCGGGGGGGCTTACAATGAGCAGTTCTTC
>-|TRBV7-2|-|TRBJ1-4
CASSWRRGEKLFF
TGTGCCAGCAGCTGGAGGCGGGGTGAAAAACTGTTTTTT
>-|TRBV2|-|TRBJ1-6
CASSEGWRNSPLHF
TGTGCCAGCAGTGAAGGGTGGAGGAATTCACCCCTCCACTTT
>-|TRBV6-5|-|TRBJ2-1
CASRGTGYNEQFF
TGTGCCAGCAGGGGGACTGGTTACAATGAGCAGTTCTTC
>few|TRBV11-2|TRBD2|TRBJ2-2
CASRPRVGRAGTGELFF
TGTGCCAGCAGACCCCGGGTGGGGAGGGCCGGCACCGGGGAGCTGTTTTTT
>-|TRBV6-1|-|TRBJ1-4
CASSEREGNEKLFF
TGTGCCAGCAGTGAGCGGGAGGGTAATGAAAAACTGTTTTTT
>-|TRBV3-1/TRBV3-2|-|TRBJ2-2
CASSPLDGGRNTGELFF
TGTGCCAGCAGCCCTCTGGACGGGGGAAGGAACACCGGGGAGCTGTTTTTT
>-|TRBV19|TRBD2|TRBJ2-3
CATKSPSGGANTQYF
TGTGCCACCAAGTCCCCTAGCGGGGGGGCTAATACGCAGTATTTT
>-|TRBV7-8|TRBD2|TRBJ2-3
CASSKQTSGGYTDTQYF
TGTGCCAGCAGCAAACAGACTAGCGGGGGGTACACAGATACGCAGTATTTT
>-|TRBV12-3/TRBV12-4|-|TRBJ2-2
CASSPGFGGELFF
TGTGCCAGCAGTCCAGGATTCGGCGGGGAGCTGTTTTTT
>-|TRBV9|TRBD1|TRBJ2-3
CASEGTVGADTQYF
TGTGCCAGCGAGGGGACAGTGGGGGCAGATACGCAGTATTTT
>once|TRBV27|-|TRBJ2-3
CARSSARGAGVVADTQYF
TGTGCCAGATCCTCCGCACGGGGGGCGGGGGTGGTTGCAGATACGCAGTATTTT
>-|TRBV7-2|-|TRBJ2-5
CASSLMGEETQYF
TGTGCCAGCAGCCTGATGGGAGAAGAGACCCAGTACTTC
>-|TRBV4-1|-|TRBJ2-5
CASSQQPETANQETQYF
TGCGCCAGCAGCCAACAACCAGAGACAGCTAATCAAGAGACCCAGTACTTC
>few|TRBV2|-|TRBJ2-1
CASSGNNEQFF
TGTGCCAGCAGTGGTAACAATGAGCAGTTCTTC
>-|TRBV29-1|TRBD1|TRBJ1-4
CSVALTGGWEKLFF
TGCAGCGTTGCATTGACAGGGGGCTGGGAAAAACTGTTTTTT
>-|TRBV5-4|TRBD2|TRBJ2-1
CASSFLAGEGNEQFF
TGTGCCAGCAGCTTTCTAGCGGGGGAAGGCAATGAGCAGTTCTTC
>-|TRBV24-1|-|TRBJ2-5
CATSDFSGDETQYF
TGTGCCACCAGTGATTTTTCGGGAGACGAGACCCAGTACTTC
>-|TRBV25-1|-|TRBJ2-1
CASSPSTTYNEQFF
TGTGCCAGCTCCCCAAGTACAACCTACAATGAGCAGTTCTTC
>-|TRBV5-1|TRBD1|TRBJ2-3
CASRTGVRTDTQYF
TGCGCCAGCAGGACAGGGGTACGGACAGATACGCAGTATTTT
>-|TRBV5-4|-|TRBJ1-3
CASSLNSRNTIYF
TGTGCCAGCAGCTTGAACAGCCGAAACACCATATATTTT
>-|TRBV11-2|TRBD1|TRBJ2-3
CASSARWTGGVADTQYF
TGTGCCAGCAGCGCCCGCTGGACAGGGGGCGTCGCAGATACGCAGTATTTT
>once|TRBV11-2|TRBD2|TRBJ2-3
CASSYLAGGTDTQYF
TGTGCCAGCAGCTACCTAGCGGGGGGGACAGATACGCAGTATTTT
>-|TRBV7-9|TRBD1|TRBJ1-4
CASSSQQGANEKLFF
TGTGCCAGCAGCTCGCAACAGGGGGCTAATGAAAAACTGTTTTTT
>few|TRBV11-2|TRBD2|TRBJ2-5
CASSLEREETQYF
TGTGCCAGCAGCTTAGAGCGGGAGGAGACCCAGTACTTC